This T cell receptor beta chain was recovered during a study of T cell changes during pregnancy in multiple sclerosis. The CDR3 extends over 14 amino acids. Germline lookup yields CDR1 SGHVS and CDR2 FQNEAQ. With 1 base removed from V and 2 bases from J, the gap between germline ends came to 9 bases. Some clones are missing from TCRdb's copy, which holds only in-frame ones; the method was immunoSEQ multiplex PCR. The data contain some 37,000 clones, 91% of them singletons. The sequence came from a female donor with multiple sclerosis, enrolled in a pregnancy study. The material was CD8+ T cells from peripheral blood mononuclear cells, obtained after pregnancy. J is TRBJ2-7 and V is TRBV7-8; D is unresolved. The DNA of the CDR3 is TGTGCCAGCAGCTTAGAATCCCGTCCCTACGAGCAGTACTTC. This translates into CASSLESRPYEQYF. Looking up the rest from reference TRBV7-8 and TRBJ2-7 gives the full variable domain: GAGVSQSPRYKVAKRGQDVALRCDPISGHVSLFWYQQALGQGPEFLTYFQNEAQLDKSGLPSDRFFAERPEGSVSTLKIQRTQQEDSAVYLCASSLESRPYEQYFGPGTRLTVT.